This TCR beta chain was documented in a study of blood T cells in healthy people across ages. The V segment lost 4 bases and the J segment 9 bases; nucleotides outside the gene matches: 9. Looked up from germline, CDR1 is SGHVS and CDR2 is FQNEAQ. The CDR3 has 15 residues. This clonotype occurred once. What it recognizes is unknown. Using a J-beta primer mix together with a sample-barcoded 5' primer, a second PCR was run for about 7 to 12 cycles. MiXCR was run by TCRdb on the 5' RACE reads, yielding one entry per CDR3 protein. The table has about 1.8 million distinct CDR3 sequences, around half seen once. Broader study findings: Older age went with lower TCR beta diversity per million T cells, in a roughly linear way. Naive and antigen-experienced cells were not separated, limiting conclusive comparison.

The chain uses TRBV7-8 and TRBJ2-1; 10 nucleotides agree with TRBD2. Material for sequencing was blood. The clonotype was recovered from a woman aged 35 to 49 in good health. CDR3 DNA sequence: TGTGCCAGCAGCTCTCGTAGCGGGGGGCCAGGTGAGCAGTTCTTC. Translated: CASSSRSGGPGEQFF. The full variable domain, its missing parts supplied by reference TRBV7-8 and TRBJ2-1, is GAGVSQSPRYKVAKRGQDVALRCDPISGHVSLFWYQQALGQGPEFLTYFQNEAQLDKSGLPSDRFFAERPEGSVSTLKIQRTQQEDSAVYLCASSSRSGGPGEQFFGPGTRLTVL.